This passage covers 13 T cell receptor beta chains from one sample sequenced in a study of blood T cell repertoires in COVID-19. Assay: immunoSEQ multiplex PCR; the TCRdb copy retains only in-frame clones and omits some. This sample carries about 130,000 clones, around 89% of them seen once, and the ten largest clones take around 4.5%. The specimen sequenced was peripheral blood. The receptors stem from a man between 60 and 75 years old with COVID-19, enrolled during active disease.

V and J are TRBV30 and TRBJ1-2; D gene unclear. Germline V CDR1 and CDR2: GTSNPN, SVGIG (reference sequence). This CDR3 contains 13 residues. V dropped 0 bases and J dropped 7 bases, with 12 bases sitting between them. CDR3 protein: CAWSVRGGSGYTF. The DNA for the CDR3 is TGTGCCTGGAGTGTGAGAGGTGGAAGTGGCTACACCTTC.

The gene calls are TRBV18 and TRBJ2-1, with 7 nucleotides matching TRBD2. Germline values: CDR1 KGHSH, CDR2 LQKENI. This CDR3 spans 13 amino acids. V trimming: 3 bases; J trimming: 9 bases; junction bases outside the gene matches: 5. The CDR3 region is CASSPGGSGEQFF. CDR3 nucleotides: TGTGCCAGCTCACCGGGGGGGAGCGGTGAGCAGTTCTTC. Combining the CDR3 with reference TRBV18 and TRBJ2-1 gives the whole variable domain NAGVMQNPRHLVRRRGQEARLRCSPMKGHSHVYWYRQLPEEGLKFMVYLQKENIIDESGMPKERFSAEFPKEGPSILRIQQVVRGDSAAYFCASSPGGSGEQFFGPGTRLTVL.

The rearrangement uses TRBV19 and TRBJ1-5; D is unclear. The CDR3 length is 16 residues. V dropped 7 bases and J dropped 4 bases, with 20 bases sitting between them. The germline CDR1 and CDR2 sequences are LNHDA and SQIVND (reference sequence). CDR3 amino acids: CASTPFVSAKNQPQHF. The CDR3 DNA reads TGTGCCAGTACCCCGTTTGTCTCAGCGAAGAATCAGCCCCAGCATTTT.

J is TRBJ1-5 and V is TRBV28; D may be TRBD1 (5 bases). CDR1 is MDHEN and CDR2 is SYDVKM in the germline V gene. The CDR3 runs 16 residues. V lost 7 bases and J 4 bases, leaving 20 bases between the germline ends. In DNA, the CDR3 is TGTGCCAGCACCTTAATGGGCAGGGCCACGAATCAGCCCCAGCATTTT. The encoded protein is CASTLMGRATNQPQHF.

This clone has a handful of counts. This CDR3 reads CASSPKDRISGANVLTF. CDR3 sequence (DNA): TGTGCCAGCAGCCCCAAGGACAGGATCTCTGGGGCCAACGTCCTGACTTTC. This chain uses TRBV7-3 with TRBJ2-6; 7 nucleotides agree with TRBD1. Per germline, CDR1 SGHTA and CDR2 FQGTGA. The CDR3 spans 17 residues. The V gene end was trimmed by 5 bases and the J gene end by 0 bases; junction bases not matched to a gene: 7.

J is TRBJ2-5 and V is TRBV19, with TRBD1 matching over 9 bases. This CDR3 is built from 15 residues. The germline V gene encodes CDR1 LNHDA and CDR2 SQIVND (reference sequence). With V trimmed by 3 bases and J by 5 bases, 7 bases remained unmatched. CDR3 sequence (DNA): TGTGCCAGTAGTATCCTCGGGACAGGGCAGGAGACCCAGTACTTC. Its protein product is CASSILGTGQETQYF.

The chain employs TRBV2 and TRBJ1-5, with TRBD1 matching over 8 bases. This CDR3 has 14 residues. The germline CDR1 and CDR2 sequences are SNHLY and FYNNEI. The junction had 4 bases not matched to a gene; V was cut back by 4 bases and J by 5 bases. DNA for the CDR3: TGTGCCAGCAGTGTCACAGGGGGTGATCAGCCCCAGCATTTT. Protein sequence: CASSVTGGDQPQHF.

In DNA form, the CDR3 reads TGTGCCAGCAGCCGTAGCCGGAATGAGCAGTTCTTC. Translation: CASSRSRNEQFF. The V call is TRBV7-2, the J call TRBJ2-1; D remains unclear. The length of the CDR3 is 12 residues. V dropped 5 bases and J dropped 7 bases, with 9 bases sitting between them. Germline lookup yields CDR1 SGHTA and CDR2 FQGNSA.

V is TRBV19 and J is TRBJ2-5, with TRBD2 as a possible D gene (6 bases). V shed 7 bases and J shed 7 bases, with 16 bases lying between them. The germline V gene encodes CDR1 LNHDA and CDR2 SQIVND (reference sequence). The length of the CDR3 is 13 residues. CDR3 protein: CASNNLGEVTQYF. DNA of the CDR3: TGTGCCAGTAACAATCTGGGGGAGGTGACCCAGTACTTC. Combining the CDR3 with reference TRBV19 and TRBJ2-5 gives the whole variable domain DGGITQSPKYLFRKEGQNVTLSCEQNLNHDAMYWYRQDPGQGLRLIYYSQIVNDFQKGDIAEGYSVSREKKESFPLTVTSAQKNPTAFYLCASNNLGEVTQYFGPGTRLLVL.

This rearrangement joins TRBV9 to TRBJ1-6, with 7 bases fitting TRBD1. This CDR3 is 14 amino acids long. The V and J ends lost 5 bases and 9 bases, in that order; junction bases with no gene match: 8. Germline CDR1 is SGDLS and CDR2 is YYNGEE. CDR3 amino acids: CASSQQGGGSPLHF. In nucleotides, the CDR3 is TGTGCCAGCAGTCAGCAGGGGGGCGGTTCACCCCTCCACTTT.

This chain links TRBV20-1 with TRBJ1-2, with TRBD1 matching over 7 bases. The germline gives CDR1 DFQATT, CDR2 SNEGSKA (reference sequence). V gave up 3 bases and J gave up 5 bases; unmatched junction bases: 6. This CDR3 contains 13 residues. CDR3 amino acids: CSASFTGEYGYTF. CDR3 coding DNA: TGCAGTGCTAGTTTTACAGGGGAGTATGGCTACACCTTC.

CDR3 sequence (DNA): TGCGCCAGCAGCCAAGGTCAGGGAGAGACCCAGTACTTC. Translation gives CASSQGQGETQYF. The rearrangement uses TRBV4-1 and TRBJ2-5, with D maybe TRBD1 (5 bases). V shed 1 base and J shed 4 bases, with 7 bases lying between them. Germline assignment: CDR1 MGHRA and CDR2 YSYEKL. This CDR3 comprises 13 residues.

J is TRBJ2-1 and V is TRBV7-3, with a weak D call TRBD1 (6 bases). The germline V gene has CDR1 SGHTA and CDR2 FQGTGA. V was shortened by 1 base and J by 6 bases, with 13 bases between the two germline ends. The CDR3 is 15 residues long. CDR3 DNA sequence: TGTGCCAGCAGCTTAAGCAGGGGCTCATTCAATGAGCAGTTCTTC. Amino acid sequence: CASSLSRGSFNEQFF.